Listed here are 28 T cell receptor beta chains from one sample, sequenced in a study of CD8+ T cells in alopecia areata. cDNA prepared by RNA extraction and subsequent reverse transcription served as the template for sequencing. Profiled with immunoSEQ multiplex PCR; TCRdb holds only in-frame clones, not every one. The sample consists of over 95,000 clones, around 45% of them appearing once. Specimen: CD4+ T cells sorted from blood. The receptors originated from a human donor with alopecia areata.

On this clone: Here the CDR3 omits its conserved ending phenylalanine or tryptophan, so a read error is the likely source. The DNA is omitted, as the CDR3 cannot be located on it reliably, and the CDR3 follows TCRdb's listing. This chain connects TRBV27 to TRBJ2-7; the D segment call TRBD2 is taken from the table without a DNA check. The CDR3 has 12 residues if both end residues are counted. Looked up from germline, CDR1 is MNHEY and CDR2 is SMNVEV (reference sequence). CDR3 sequence: CASSLTLVSGNP.

This clone was counted between two and nine times. The chain is built from TRBV2 and TRBJ2-7, with 8 bases matching TRBD1. The CDR3 is made up of 14 amino acids. Germline values: CDR1 SNHLY, CDR2 FYNNEI. Trimming cost V 3 bases and J 5 bases; bases outside gene matches: 6. CDR3 protein: CASSEWDRSHEQYF. CDR3 bases: TGTGCCAGCAGTGAGTGGGACAGGTCTCACGAGCAGTACTTC.

This clone was seen a few times. The chain combines TRBV10-3 with TRBJ1-1; 8 nucleotides align to TRBD1. This CDR3 spans 16 amino acids. Germline V CDR1 and CDR2: ENHRY, SYGVKD. V shed 0 bases and J 5 bases; nucleotides not matched to a gene: 8. CDR3: CAISESGQAFGTEAFF. The DNA for the CDR3 is TGTGCCATCAGTGAGTCGGGACAGGCTTTTGGGACTGAAGCTTTCTTT.

This clone showed up just once. The chain is built from TRBV25-1 and TRBJ2-3, with 7 nucleotides matching TRBD1. CDR3 length: 13 amino acids. V lost 4 bases to trimming and J lost 6 bases; unmatched junction nucleotides: 4. Germline V gene data show CDR1 as MGHDK and CDR2 as SYGVNS. CDR3 sequence reads: CASSGGGWDTQYF. CDR3 DNA: TGTGCCAGCAGTGGAGGGGGCTGGGATACGCAGTATTTT.

The chain has TRBV5-4 and TRBJ2-2; 8 bases align to TRBD1. The germline V gene has CDR1 SGHNT and CDR2 YYREEE (reference sequence). CDR3 size: 14 residues. J gave up 5 bases and V 3 bases, and 3 bases lay outside the gene matches. The CDR3 DNA is TGTGCCAGCAGCTATTACAGGGGGACCGGGGAGCTGTTTTTT. Encoded protein: CASSYYRGTGELFF.

The chain joins TRBV18 to TRBJ2-5; 10 bases are shared with TRBD2. Trimming cost V 1 base and J 3 bases; bases outside gene matches: 2. The CDR3 length is 15 residues. The germline V gene encodes CDR1 KGHSH and CDR2 LQKENI. CDR3 sequence reads: CASSPRTSGEETQYF. CDR3 DNA: TGTGCCAGCTCACCACGGACTAGCGGTGAAGAGACCCAGTACTTC.

This sequence joins TRBV28 and TRBJ2-2; D not certain. The CDR3 runs to 13 residues. Trimming took off 8 bases at V and 7 bases at J, with 14 bases between the two ends. Germline V CDR1 and CDR2: MDHEN, SYDVKM. The CDR3 here is CASLRLVDGELFF. DNA of the CDR3: TGTGCCAGCCTCCGGCTTGTTGACGGGGAGCTGTTTTTT.

Only a few counts were recorded for this clone. The gene calls are TRBV29-1 and TRBJ1-5, with TRBD1 matching over 7 bases. This CDR3 contains 13 residues. Germline V gives CDR1 SQVTM, CDR2 ANQGSEA. V was clipped by 5 bases and J by 7 bases; unmatched bases: 8. The CDR3 DNA reads as TGCAGCGTTAGGACAGGATCGAACCAGCCCCAGCATTTT. The encoded protein is CSVRTGSNQPQHF.

This clone was found a few times. The V and J genes are TRBV30 and TRBJ2-7, with D possibly TRBD2 on 6 matching bases. Germline loops: CDR1 GTSNPN, CDR2 SVGIG (reference sequence). V lost 2 bases to trimming and J lost 4 bases, with 15 bases between them. The CDR3 is 14 residues long. CDR3 DNA: TGTGCCTGGAGTATCAGGAGGGACTTTTACGAGCAGTACTTC. Amino acid sequence: CAWSIRRDFYEQYF.

The rearrangement links TRBV7-3 to TRBJ2-5; D possibly corresponds to TRBD2 (5 bases). The V end was cut by 4 bases, the J end by 10 bases, with 16 bases between. This CDR3 contains 13 residues. The V gene's germline CDR1 is SGHTA and CDR2 FQGTGA. The CDR3, as DNA: TGTGCCAGCAGCTCGAACACCCCGGGGTTCCAGTACTTC. The encoded protein is CASSSNTPGFQYF.

The gene calls are TRBV7-8 and TRBJ1-5; D is possibly TRBD1 (6 bases). Germline-derived CDR1 and CDR2 are SGHVS and FQNEAQ. The CDR3 spans 17 residues. The ends were cut back, 1 base at V and 1 base at J, with 14 bases in the middle. CDR3 coding DNA: TGTGCCAGCAGCTTAGAATCGTTCGGACAGAGCAATCAGCCCCAGCATTTT. It translates to CASSLESFGQSNQPQHF.

The genes are TRBV27 and TRBJ1-1; D is uncertain. The ends were cut back, 3 bases at V and 4 bases at J, with 9 bases in the middle. Germline values: CDR1 MNHEY, CDR2 SMNVEV (reference sequence). The CDR3 is 13 amino acids. This CDR3 reads CASSLQRVTEAFF. CDR3 in DNA: TGTGCCAGCAGTTTGCAGCGGGTCACTGAAGCTTTCTTT.

The chain employs TRBV7-2 and TRBJ1-2; D ambiguous. V lost 7 bases, J lost 1 base, and 10 bases lay in between. Per germline, CDR1 SGHTA and CDR2 FQGNSA. The CDR3 has 13 residues. The CDR3 spells CASTTSFNYGYTF. The CDR3 region has the DNA TGTGCCAGCACAACCAGTTTTAACTATGGCTACACCTTC.

This clone came up a few times. The gene calls are TRBV19 and TRBJ2-1, with D possibly matching TRBD2 (6 bases). Germline loops: CDR1 LNHDA, CDR2 SQIVND (reference sequence). V lost 5 bases and J lost 2, with 16 bases in between. This CDR3 contains 16 residues. CDR3 residues: CASSHTSLPPYNEQFF. CDR3 nucleotide sequence: TGTGCCAGTAGTCACACTAGCCTCCCGCCCTACAATGAGCAGTTCTTC.

The table lists this clone with a few counts. The genes are TRBV29-1 and TRBJ2-5; tentatively, D is TRBD1 (7 bases). The CDR3 has 12 residues. Germline-derived CDR1 and CDR2 are SQVTM and ANQGSEA. Trimming stripped 7 bases from V and 2 bases from J, with 11 bases between. CDR3 bases: TGCAGCGCCGGGGGACAGCAAGAGACCCAGTACTTC. It is translated as CSAGGQQETQYF.

V and J are TRBV18 and TRBJ1-1; D is unresolved. CDR1 and CDR2 from the germline V gene are KGHSH and LQKENI. The V end was cut by 2 bases, the J end by 8 bases, with 9 bases between. The CDR3 extends over 12 amino acids. CDR3 coding DNA: TGTGCCAGCTCACCAGGAATTGGAGAAGCTTTCTTT. It is translated as CASSPGIGEAFF.

This clone was counted a few times. The CDR3 here is CASSQDLANTDTQYF. Written as DNA, the CDR3 is TGCGCCAGCAGCCAAGACCTAGCCAACACAGATACGCAGTATTTT. This chain uses TRBV4-3 with TRBJ2-3; a weak D match, TRBD2 (5 bases). V gave up 0 bases and J gave up 2 bases, with 9 bases separating them. Germline V gene lookup returns CDR1 LGHNA and CDR2 YSLEER. This CDR3 contains 15 residues.

This clone has just a few counts. The chain has TRBV29-1 and TRBJ2-5; D is possibly TRBD2 (6 bases). The J call is in doubt because the DNA end fits TRBJ2-7 better. CDR1 is SQVTM, CDR2 ANQGSEA, per germline. CDR3 length: 12 residues. For the CDR3, the DNA is TGCAGCGTTCTGCGCGGGGAGCACGAGCAGTACTTC. It is translated as CSVLRGEHEQYF.

The rearrangement links TRBV6-1 to TRBJ2-7; 7 bases are shared with TRBD1. Germline CDR1 is MNHNS and CDR2 is SASEGT. CDR3 size: 14 residues. Trimming took 4 bases from V and 0 from J; bases not matched to a gene: 3. CDR3 bases: TGTGCCAGCAGTGGACAGGGAACCTCCTACGAGCAGTACTTC. Amino acid sequence: CASSGQGTSYEQYF.

This clone was seen only a few times. This rearrangement joins TRBV6-6 to TRBJ2-5; no definite D call. Trimming took 0 bases from V and 3 from J, leaving 2 bases between them. Per the germline V gene, CDR1 is MNHNY and CDR2 is SVGAGI (reference sequence). This CDR3 spans 12 amino acids. The CDR3 sequence: CASSYSEETQYF. As DNA, the CDR3 is TGTGCCAGCAGTTACTCGGAAGAGACCCAGTACTTC.

The chain joins TRBV19 to TRBJ1-5, with 8 bases aligning to TRBD1. V gave up 5 bases and J gave up 4 bases; unmatched junction bases: 7. Germline V gene data show CDR1 as LNHDA and CDR2 as SQIVND (reference sequence). CDR3 length: 15 residues. CDR3 sequence: CASSVDREGNQPQHF. CDR3 coding DNA: TGTGCCAGTAGTGTGGACAGGGAAGGTAATCAGCCCCAGCATTTT.

The chain has TRBV2 and TRBJ2-3; no clear D gene. The V gene lost 9 bases and the J gene lost 1 base, with 11 bases spanning the gap. This CDR3 has 13 residues. CDR1 is SNHLY and CDR2 is FYNNEI in the germline V gene. CDR3: CASGTFGTDTQYF. The CDR3 coding sequence is TGTGCCAGTGGTACCTTCGGCACAGATACGCAGTATTTT.

The rearrangement links TRBV6-5 to TRBJ2-7; 9 bases line up with TRBD1. Germline V gene data show CDR1 as MNHEY and CDR2 as SVGAGI. CDR3 length: 15 residues. V lost 5 bases to trimming and J lost 3 bases; unmatched junction nucleotides: 8. The CDR3 loop reads CASSRPGQGLYEQYF. In nucleotides, the CDR3 is TGTGCCAGCAGTCGCCCGGGACAGGGTCTCTACGAGCAGTACTTC.

The chain is built from TRBV4-2 and TRBJ2-5; D perhaps matches TRBD1 (6 bases). The CDR3 runs 14 residues. Germline loops: CDR1 LGHNA, CDR2 YNFKEQ. V shed 4 bases and J shed 0 bases, with 9 bases lying between them. Here the CDR3 DNA reads TGTGCCAGCAGCCTTCGGACAGACCAAGAGACCCAGTACTTC. This translates into CASSLRTDQETQYF.

The CDR3 is CASSISGNYNSPLHF. DNA for the CDR3: TGTGCCAGCAGCATCTCAGGGAATTATAATTCACCCCTCCACTTT. The genes are TRBV7-9 and TRBJ1-6; D perhaps matches TRBD1 (5 bases). Germline V gene sequence: CDR1 SEHNR, CDR2 FQNEAQ (reference sequence). This CDR3 has 15 amino acids. V gave up 5 bases and J gave up 4 bases, with 12 bases separating them.

The V call is TRBV6-5, the J call TRBJ2-1; 9 nucleotides match TRBD2. Germline CDR1 MNHEY, CDR2 SVGAGI. Losses at the gene ends were 0 bases for V and 4 bases for J; bases not matched to a gene: 4. The CDR3 length is 16 residues. The CDR3, as DNA: TGTGCCAGCAGTTACTCGACTAGCGGATATTACAATGAGCAGTTCTTC. It yields the protein CASSYSTSGYYNEQFF.

The V call is TRBV15, the J call TRBJ1-3; no reliable D call. From germline, CDR1 is LNHNV and CDR2 YYDKDF (reference sequence). Trimming took off 3 bases at V and 0 bases at J, with 6 bases between the two ends. This CDR3 contains 14 residues. The CDR3, as DNA: TGTGCCACCAGCAGGAGGAACTCTGGAAACACCATATATTTT. This sequence encodes CATSRRNSGNTIYF.

In its sample, this clone was seen a few times. The rearrangement joins TRBV19 to TRBJ2-7, with 8 bases aligning to TRBD2. This CDR3 is 15 amino acids long. Germline assignment: CDR1 LNHDA and CDR2 SQIVND (reference sequence). With V trimmed by 10 bases and J by 0 bases, 11 bases remained unmatched. CDR3 residues: CATRGQRELSYEQYF. The CDR3 bases are TGTGCCACCCGAGGACAGCGGGAGCTCTCCTACGAGCAGTACTTC.